The T cell receptor beta chain described here comes from a study of blood T cell repertoires in COVID-19. Study-wide context: COVID-19 samples collected from the United States, Italy and Spain covered acute and convalescent phases. PBMCs, B-cell-depleted T cells, or T cells provided the cDNA or gDNA that made up the material.

Authors' analysis steps: Estimation of nucleated cell counts relied on the amplification of reference gene primers. Profiled with immunoSEQ multiplex PCR; TCRdb holds only in-frame clones, not every one. The DNA was the basis for D and trimming; V, J and clone size are from that table. The sample carries under 550,000 clones, 85% to 90% recorded once. This CDR3 has 15 amino acids. Trimming left V 4 bases short and J 2 bases short, with 12 bases between. Germline V gives CDR1 KGHSH, CDR2 LQKENI. The Seattle site enrolled patients during active infection and followed them longitudinally. The receptor comes from a man in his late teens or twenties with COVID-19, enrolled during active disease. The V call is TRBV18, the J call TRBJ2-1; D perhaps matches TRBD2 (7 bases). The sample consisted of peripheral blood. CDR3 loop: CASSRRGDTYNEQFF. The CDR3 bases are TGTGCCAGCTCACGACGGGGGGACACCTACAATGAGCAGTTCTTC.